This TCR beta chain was captured in a study of control samples from healthy donors and cancer patients. The CDR3 has 15 amino acids. J lost 3 bases, V lost 5 bases, and 6 bases had no gene match. The V gene's germline CDR1 is MNHEY and CDR2 SVGAGI. The repertoire was sequenced with immunoSEQ multiplex PCR; TCRdb's copy has only in-frame clones and lacks some. The sample contains about 170,000 clones, about 86% of which appear only once. The receptor comes from a woman aged 30 to 39 in good health. The chain is built from TRBV6-5 and TRBJ2-7; TRBD1 agrees at 11 bases. The material sequenced was blood. This CDR3 is CASSPDGTGGYEQYF. Written as DNA, the CDR3 is TGTGCCAGCAGTCCTGATGGGACAGGGGGCTACGAGCAGTACTTC.